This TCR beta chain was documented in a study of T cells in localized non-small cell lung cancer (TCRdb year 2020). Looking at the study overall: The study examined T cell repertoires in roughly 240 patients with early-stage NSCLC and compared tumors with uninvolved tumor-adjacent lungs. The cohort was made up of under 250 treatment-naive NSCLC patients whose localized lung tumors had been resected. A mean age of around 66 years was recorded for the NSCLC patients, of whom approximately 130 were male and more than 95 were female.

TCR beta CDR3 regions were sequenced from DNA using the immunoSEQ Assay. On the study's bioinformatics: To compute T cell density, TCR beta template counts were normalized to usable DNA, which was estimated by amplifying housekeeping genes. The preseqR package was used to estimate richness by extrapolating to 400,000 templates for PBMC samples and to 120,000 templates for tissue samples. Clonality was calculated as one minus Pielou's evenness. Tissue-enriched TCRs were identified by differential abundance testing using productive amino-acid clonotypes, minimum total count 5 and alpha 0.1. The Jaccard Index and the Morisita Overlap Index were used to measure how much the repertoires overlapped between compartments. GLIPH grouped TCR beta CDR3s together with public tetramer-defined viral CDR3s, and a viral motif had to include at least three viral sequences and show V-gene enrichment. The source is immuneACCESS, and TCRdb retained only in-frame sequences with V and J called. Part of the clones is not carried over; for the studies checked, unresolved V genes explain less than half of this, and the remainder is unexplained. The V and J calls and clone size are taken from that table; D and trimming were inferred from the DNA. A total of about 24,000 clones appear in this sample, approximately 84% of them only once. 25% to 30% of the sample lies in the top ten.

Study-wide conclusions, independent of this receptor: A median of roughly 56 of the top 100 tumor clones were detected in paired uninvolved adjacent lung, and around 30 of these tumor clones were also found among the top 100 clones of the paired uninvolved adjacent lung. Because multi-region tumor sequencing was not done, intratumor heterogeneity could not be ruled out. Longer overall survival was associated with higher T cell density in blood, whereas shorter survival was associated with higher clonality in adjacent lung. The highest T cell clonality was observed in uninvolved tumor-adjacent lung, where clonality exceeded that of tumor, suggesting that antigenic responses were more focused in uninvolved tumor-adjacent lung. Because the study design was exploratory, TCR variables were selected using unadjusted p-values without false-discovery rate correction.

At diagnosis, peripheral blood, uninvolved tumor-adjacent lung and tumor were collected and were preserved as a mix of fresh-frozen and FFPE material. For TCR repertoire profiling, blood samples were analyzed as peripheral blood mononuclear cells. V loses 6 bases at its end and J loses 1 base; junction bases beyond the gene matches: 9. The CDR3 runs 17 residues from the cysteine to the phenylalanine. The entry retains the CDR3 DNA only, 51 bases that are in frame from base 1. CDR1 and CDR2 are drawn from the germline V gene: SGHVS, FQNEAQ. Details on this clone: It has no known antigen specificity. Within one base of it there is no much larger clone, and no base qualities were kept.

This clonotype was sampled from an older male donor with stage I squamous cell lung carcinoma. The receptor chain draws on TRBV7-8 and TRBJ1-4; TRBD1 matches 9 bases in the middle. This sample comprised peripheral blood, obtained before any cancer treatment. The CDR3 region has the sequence CASRPPGQGKTNEKLFF. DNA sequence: TGTGCCAGCAGACCCCCGGGACAGGGTAAAACTAATGAAAAACTGTTTTTT.